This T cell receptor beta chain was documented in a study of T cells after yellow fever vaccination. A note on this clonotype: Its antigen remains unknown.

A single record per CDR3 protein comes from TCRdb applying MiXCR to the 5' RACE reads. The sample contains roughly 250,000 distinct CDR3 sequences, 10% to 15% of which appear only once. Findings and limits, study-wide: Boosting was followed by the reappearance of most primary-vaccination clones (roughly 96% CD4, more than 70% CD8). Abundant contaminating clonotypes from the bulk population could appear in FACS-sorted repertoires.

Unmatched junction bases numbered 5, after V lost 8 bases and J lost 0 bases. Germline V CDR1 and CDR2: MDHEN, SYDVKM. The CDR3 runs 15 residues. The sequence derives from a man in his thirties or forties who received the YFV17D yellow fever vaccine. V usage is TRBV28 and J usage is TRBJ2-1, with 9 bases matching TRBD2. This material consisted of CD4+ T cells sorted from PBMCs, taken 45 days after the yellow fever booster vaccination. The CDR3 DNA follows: TGTGCCAGCCTAGCGGGGCCAAGCTCCTACAATGAGCAGTTCTTC. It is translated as CASLAGPSSYNEQFF. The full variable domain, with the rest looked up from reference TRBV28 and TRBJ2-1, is DVKVTQSSRYLVKRTGEKVFLECVQDMDHENMFWYRQDPGLGLRLIYFSYDVKMKEKGDIPEGYSVSREKKERFSLILESASTNQTSMYLCASLAGPSSYNEQFFGPGTRLTVL.